Listed here is a single T cell receptor (beta chain). Its antigen is undetermined. CDR1 and CDR2 from the germline V gene are MNHEY and SVGAGI. The CDR3 has 15 residues. This specimen belongs to a study of T cell clusters in autoimmune cytopenias. General study points: TRB repertoire shifts in secondary cytopenia and chronic lymphocytic leukemia mostly reflected lymphoma, not autoimmunity. Functional roles of the in silico T cell clusters still await experimental validation.

TRB rearrangements were amplified by touch-down multiplex PCR with mixed TRB-A/B primers. TCRdb re-called the multiplex PCR reads and gives one entry per CDR3 protein, without DNA. The data show more than 7,500 distinct CDR3 sequences, and the top ten clones hold 5% to 6.5%. TRB was amplified from around 0.25 ug of peripheral blood genomic DNA per sample. This chain uses TRBV6-5 with TRBJ1-6; TCRdb lists TRBD1, though no DNA is available to test this call. The TCR was taken from a human donor with an autoimmune cytopenia or autoimmune hepatitis (not recorded which). Sample: peripheral blood. This CDR3 is CASSFGDRDNSPLHF.